The next 8 T cell receptor beta chains were all read from a single sample in a study of blood T cells in healthy people across ages. Combining a sample-barcoded 5' primer with a J-beta primer mix, a second PCR ran for roughly 7 to 11 cycles. TCRdb redid the calling of the 5' RACE reads with MiXCR, one entry per CDR3 protein. The sample has around 1,800,000 distinct CDR3 sequences, about two fifths seen once. The source material was blood. These receptors came from a human donor in good health.

This chain uses TRBV20-1 with TRBJ2-1; D might be TRBD2 (6 bases). CDR1 is DFQATT, CDR2 SNEGSKA, per germline (reference sequence). This CDR3 region has 14 residues. V was clipped by 8 bases and J by 4 bases, with 18 bases between them. Written as DNA, the CDR3 is TGCAGTCTCGCGGGACGCCCTTCTTACAATGAGCAGTTCTTC. Protein product: CSLAGRPSYNEQFF.

The chain carries TRBV12-3 or TRBV12-4 and TRBJ2-1, with 12 positions matching TRBD2. CDR3 length equals 16 residues. The V gene end was trimmed by 6 bases and the J gene end by 4 bases; junction bases not matched to a gene: 7. The CDR3 nucleotides read TGTGCCAGCAGGTCGACTAGCGGGGGCCCTTACAATGAGCAGTTCTTC. Protein product: CASRSTSGGPYNEQFF.

Comments on this clonotype: An end of the junction differs from the germline gene, which may be a read error. The chain carries TRBV24-1 and TRBJ2-6; TRBD1 is a possible D gene (5 bases). The CDR3 contains 15 residues. Germline CDR1 reads KGHDR; CDR2 reads SFDVKD. The CDR3, as DNA: TGTGCCACCAGTGACCGGAACTCTGGGGCCAACGTCCGGACTTTC. Amino acids: CATSDRNSGANVRTF.

This clonotype was seen only a few times. The CDR3 DNA sequence: TGTGCCAGCGGGGGCAGGGGAAACACCTACGAGCAGTACTTC. Amino acid sequence: CASGGRGNTYEQYF. The J gene is TRBJ2-7, the V gene TRBV28; D might be TRBD1 (6 bases). V was pared by 8 bases and J by 2 bases, with 16 bases between. The CDR3 sequence is 14 residues long. Germline V gives CDR1 MDHEN, CDR2 SYDVKM.

The J gene is TRBJ2-5, the V gene TRBV6-6; TRBD2 might be the D (5 bases). With 6 bases removed from V and 7 bases from J, the gap between germline ends came to 21 bases. Germline V gene sequence: CDR1 MNHNY, CDR2 SVGAGI (reference sequence). The CDR3 has 15 residues. CDR3 sequence: CASSVGLPRGRTQYF. The CDR3 DNA reads as TGTGCCAGCAGCGTCGGACTTCCAAGAGGGAGGACCCAGTACTTC.

This clonotype appeared a few times. The V gene is TRBV6-2 or TRBV6-3, the J gene TRBJ1-2, with unresolved D. CDR3 length equals 12 residues. CDR1 MNHEY and CDR2 SVGEGT come from the germline V gene. Trimming removed 7 bases from V and 7 bases from J, with 13 bases in between. The CDR3 spells CASIPVAGGYTF. In DNA, the CDR3 is TGTGCCAGCATCCCGGTGGCTGGTGGCTACACCTTC.

The rearrangement uses TRBV14 and TRBJ2-3; 11 nucleotides agree with TRBD2. Germline values: CDR1 SGHDN, CDR2 FVKESK. After removal of 0 bases from V and 2 bases from J, the junction contained 7 bases not matched to a gene. The CDR3 is made up of 18 amino acids. In DNA form, the CDR3 reads TGTGCCAGCAGCCAAGATATCGGACTAGCGGGCTCCACAGATACGCAGTATTTT. It is translated as CASSQDIGLAGSTDTQYF.

This clonotype has just a few counts. The rearrangement joins TRBV7-9 to TRBJ2-5, with TRBD2 identical over 9 bases. The J call may be faulty, since TRBJ2-7 better matches the DNA end. Germline V gene data show CDR1 as SEHNR and CDR2 as FQNEAQ (reference sequence). This CDR3 has 15 amino acids. CDR3 nucleotides: TGTGCCAGCAGCCGCCGGGGAGCGGGGGGCTACGAGCAGTACTTC. Residues: CASSRRGAGGYEQYF.